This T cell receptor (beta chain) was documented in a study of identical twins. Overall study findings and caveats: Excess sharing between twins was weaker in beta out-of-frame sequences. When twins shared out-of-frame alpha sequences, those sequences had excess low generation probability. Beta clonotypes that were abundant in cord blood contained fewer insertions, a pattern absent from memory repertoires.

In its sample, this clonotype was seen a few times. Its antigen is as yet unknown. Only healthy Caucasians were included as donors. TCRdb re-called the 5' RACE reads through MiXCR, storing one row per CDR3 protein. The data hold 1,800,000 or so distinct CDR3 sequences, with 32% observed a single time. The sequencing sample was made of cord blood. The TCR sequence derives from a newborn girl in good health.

CDR3 region: CASSEGRPSRLAFF. Here the CDR3 DNA reads TGTGCCAGCAGTGAAGGACGTCCTTCAAGGTTGGCTTTCTTT. V usage is TRBV2 and J usage is TRBJ1-1, with no clear D. The V end was cut by 1 base, the J end by 11 bases, with 17 bases between. This CDR3 region has 14 residues. Germline-derived CDR1 and CDR2 are SNHLY and FYNNEI.